This T cell receptor beta chain was sequenced for a study of shared clonotypes between healthy human individuals. Study-level background: Samples came from a couple of female and a few male donors aged 18 to 49.

The genomic DNA of each subset was split evenly across several immunoSEQ plates. The data were produced by immunoSEQ multiplex PCR, yet TCRdb's version contains in-frame clones alone and is incomplete. Of around 330,000 clones in the sample, about 74% are singletons; the top ten hold 9% to 12%. Only Caucasian adults living in Nashville, Tennessee made up the donor group. As for this clone: The sample has other DNA sequences that encode this CDR3 too.

CDR1 and CDR2 from the germline V gene are SGHRS and YFSETQ. V was trimmed by 0 bases and J by 0 bases, leaving 3 bases between them. The CDR3 consists of 13 residues. The chain joins TRBV5-1 to TRBJ1-1; no firm D call. The source material was memory CD4+ T cells sorted from blood. Subset noted: CD45RA-negative fraction. The TCR comes from a man aged 30-40 years in good health. CDR3 residues: CASSLDVNTEAFF. The CDR3 bases are TGCGCCAGCAGCTTGGACGTGAACACTGAAGCTTTCTTT.